A selection of T cell receptor beta chains follows, all from one sample in a study of CD8+CD57+ T cells in acquired aplastic anemia. TCRdb ran MiXCR on the reads and lists one entry per CDR3 protein. The sample contains under 350,000 distinct CDR3 sequences, 56% of which appear only once. Material for sequencing was sorted CD4+, CD8+, or CD8+CD57+ T cells (not recorded which) from PBMCs. The source is a human donor with severe aplastic anemia or a healthy control (not recorded which). The CDR3 runs from the conserved cysteine through the conserved F or W. The D gene is left open where the match is weak. Only part of the rows carry a size: once, few, many, or a class if the clone is expanded.

cdr3_aa: CASSLRQGQRHNQPQHF; cdr3_nt: TGTGCTAGCAGCTTAAGGCAGGGGCAGAGGCACAATCAGCCCCAGCATTTT; clone_size: many; j_call: TRBJ1-5; v_call: TRBV7-7; d_call: .
cdr3_aa: CASSSGGQRHNYGYTF; cdr3_nt: TGCGCCAGCAGTTCAGGGGGCCAACGTCATAACTATGGCTACACCTTC; clone_size: .; j_call: TRBJ1-2; v_call: TRBV10-1; d_call: TRBD1
cdr3_aa: CSAREYNEQYF; cdr3_nt: TGCAGTGCTAGGGAATATAACGAGCAGTACTTC; clone_size: .; j_call: TRBJ2-7; v_call: TRBV20-1; d_call: .
cdr3_aa: CASSLRWVGSGSDNEQFF; cdr3_nt: TGTGCCAGCAGCTTAAGGTGGGTTGGTAGCGGGAGCGACAATGAGCAGTTCTTC; clone_size: .; j_call: TRBJ2-1; v_call: TRBV7-2; d_call: TRBD2
cdr3_aa: CAISEIAGVIETQYF; cdr3_nt: TGTGCCATCAGCGAGATAGCGGGAGTAATAGAGACCCAGTACTTC; clone_size: few; j_call: TRBJ2-5; v_call: TRBV10-3; d_call: TRBD2
cdr3_aa: CATSGAGANYGYTF; cdr3_nt: TGTGCCACCAGCGGCGCGGGGGCGAACTATGGCTACACCTTC; clone_size: many; j_call: TRBJ1-2; v_call: TRBV15; d_call: .
cdr3_aa: CASSLRWAGTDTQYF; cdr3_nt: TGTGCCAGCAGCTTAAGGTGGGCAGGGACAGATACGCAGTATTTT; clone_size: .; j_call: TRBJ2-3; v_call: TRBV11-2; d_call: .
cdr3_aa: CASSDSTSGSEQYF; cdr3_nt: TGTGCCAGCAGTGACTCGACTAGCGGGAGCGAGCAGTACTTC; clone_size: .; j_call: TRBJ2-7; v_call: TRBV6-4; d_call: TRBD2
cdr3_aa: CARSRFGDRTYEQYF; cdr3_nt: TGTGCCAGAAGCCGGTTCGGGGACCGCACCTACGAGCAGTACTTC; clone_size: .; j_call: TRBJ2-7; v_call: TRBV7-3; d_call: .
cdr3_aa: CSARGGRVNQPQHF; cdr3_nt: TGCAGTGCTAGAGGAGGGAGGGTCAATCAGCCCCAGCATTTT; clone_size: .; j_call: TRBJ1-5; v_call: TRBV20-1; d_call: .
cdr3_aa: CASSETRPSGANVLTF; cdr3_nt: TGTGCCAGCAGTGAAACCAGACCCTCTGGGGCCAACGTCCTGACTTTC; clone_size: .; j_call: TRBJ2-6; v_call: TRBV25-1; d_call: .
cdr3_aa: CASSYAKTAEQFF; cdr3_nt: TGTGCCAGCAGTTACGCAAAGACAGCCGAGCAGTTCTTC; clone_size: few; j_call: TRBJ2-1; v_call: TRBV6-5; d_call: .
cdr3_aa: CSARGGRGGNNSPLHF; cdr3_nt: TGCAGTGCTAGAGGAGGAAGGGGCGGGAATAATTCACCCCTCCACTTT; clone_size: .; j_call: TRBJ1-6; v_call: TRBV20-1; d_call: .
cdr3_aa: CASSQWSYQETQYF; cdr3_nt: TGTGCCAGCAGCCAATGGTCGTACCAAGAGACCCAGTACTTC; clone_size: many; j_call: TRBJ2-5; v_call: TRBV14; d_call: .
cdr3_aa: CASSQDQSTGGFGYTF; cdr3_nt: TGTGCCAGCAGCCAAGATCAGAGCACCGGGGGCTTTGGCTACACCTTC; clone_size: .; j_call: TRBJ1-2; v_call: TRBV3-1; d_call: .
cdr3_aa: CATSRNRELGSPLHF; cdr3_nt: TGTGCCACCAGCAGAAACAGGGAATTGGGATCACCCCTCCACTTT; clone_size: .; j_call: TRBJ1-6; v_call: TRBV15; d_call: .
cdr3_aa: CASSERLASEQFF; cdr3_nt: TGTGCCAGCAGCGAACGACTAGCCAGTGAGCAGTTCTTC; clone_size: many; j_call: TRBJ2-1; v_call: TRBV14; d_call: TRBD2
cdr3_aa: CAISERLWGTEAFF; cdr3_nt: TGTGCCATCAGTGAAAGACTCTGGGGCACTGAAGCTTTCTTT; clone_size: .; j_call: TRBJ1-1; v_call: TRBV10-3; d_call: .
cdr3_aa: CASSRLGTAQETQYF; cdr3_nt: TGCGCCAGCAGCCGACTCGGGACAGCCCAAGAGACCCAGTACTTC; clone_size: many; j_call: TRBJ2-5; v_call: TRBV5-1; d_call: TRBD1